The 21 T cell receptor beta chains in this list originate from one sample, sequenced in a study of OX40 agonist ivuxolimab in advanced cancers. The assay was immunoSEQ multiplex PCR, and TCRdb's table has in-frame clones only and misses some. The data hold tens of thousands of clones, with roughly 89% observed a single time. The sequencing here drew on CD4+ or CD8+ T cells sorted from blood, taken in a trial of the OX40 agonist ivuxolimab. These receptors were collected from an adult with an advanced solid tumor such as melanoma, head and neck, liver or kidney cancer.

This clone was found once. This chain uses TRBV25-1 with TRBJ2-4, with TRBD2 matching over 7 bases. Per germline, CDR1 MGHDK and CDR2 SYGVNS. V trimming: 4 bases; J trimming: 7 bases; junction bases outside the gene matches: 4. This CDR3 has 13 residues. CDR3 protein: CASSGGGINIQYF. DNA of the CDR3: TGTGCCAGCAGTGGGGGGGGGATTAACATTCAGTACTTC.

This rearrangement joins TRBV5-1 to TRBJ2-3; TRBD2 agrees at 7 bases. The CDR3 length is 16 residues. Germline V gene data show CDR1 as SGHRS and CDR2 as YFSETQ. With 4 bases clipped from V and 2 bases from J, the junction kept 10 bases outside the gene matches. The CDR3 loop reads CASSPVGLADTDTQYF. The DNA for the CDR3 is TGCGCCAGCAGCCCTGTAGGGCTAGCGGACACAGATACGCAGTATTTT.

As DNA, the CDR3 is TGTGCCAGCAGGCCTGGCGGAGCGGAAGAAGATACGCAGTATTTT. This sequence encodes CASRPGGAEEDTQYF. This chain joins TRBV2 and TRBJ2-3; a weak D match, TRBD2 (5 bases). Germline V lookup: CDR1 SNHLY, CDR2 FYNNEI. The V gene lost 6 bases and the J gene lost 5 bases, with 18 bases spanning the gap. The CDR3 length is 15 residues.

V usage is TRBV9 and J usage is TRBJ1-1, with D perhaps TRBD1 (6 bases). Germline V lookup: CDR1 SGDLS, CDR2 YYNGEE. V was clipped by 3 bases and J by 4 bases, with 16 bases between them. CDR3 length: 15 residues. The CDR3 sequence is CASSAVGGAGTEAFF. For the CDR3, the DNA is TGTGCCAGCAGCGCCGTCGGGGGGGCCGGCACTGAAGCTTTCTTT.

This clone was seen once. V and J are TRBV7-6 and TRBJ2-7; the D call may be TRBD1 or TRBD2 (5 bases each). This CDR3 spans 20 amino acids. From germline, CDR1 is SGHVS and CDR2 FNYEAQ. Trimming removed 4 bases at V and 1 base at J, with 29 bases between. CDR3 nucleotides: TGTGCCAGCAGCTCAGGGCCGGGGACCTCAAATATCCCACTGTCCTACGAGCAGTACTTC. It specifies CASSSGPGTSNIPLSYEQYF.

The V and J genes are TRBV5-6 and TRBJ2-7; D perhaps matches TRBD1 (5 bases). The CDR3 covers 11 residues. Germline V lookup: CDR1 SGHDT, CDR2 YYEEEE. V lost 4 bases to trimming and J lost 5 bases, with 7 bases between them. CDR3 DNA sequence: TGTGCCAGCAGCCAGGACAACGAGCAGTACTTC. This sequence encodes CASSQDNEQYF.

The CDR3 here is CASSLGAGYEQYF. The CDR3 DNA reads TGTGCCAGCAGCTTGGGGGCGGGTTACGAGCAGTACTTC. The chain has TRBV5-6 and TRBJ2-7, with D perhaps TRBD2 (5 bases). This CDR3 is built from 13 residues. V was trimmed by 0 bases and J by 4 bases, leaving 8 bases between them. Germline loops: CDR1 SGHDT, CDR2 YYEEEE.

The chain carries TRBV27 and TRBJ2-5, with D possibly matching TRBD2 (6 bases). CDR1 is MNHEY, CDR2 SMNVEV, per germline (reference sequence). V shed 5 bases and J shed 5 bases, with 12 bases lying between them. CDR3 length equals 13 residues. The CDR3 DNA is TGTGCCAGCAGTACAGCGGAGGGGGAGACCCAGTACTTC. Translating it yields CASSTAEGETQYF.

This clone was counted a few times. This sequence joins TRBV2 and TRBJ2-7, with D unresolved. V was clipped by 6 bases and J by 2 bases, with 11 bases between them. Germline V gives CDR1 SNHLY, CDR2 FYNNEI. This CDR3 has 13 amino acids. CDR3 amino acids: CASRAVGTYEQYF. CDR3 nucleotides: TGTGCCAGCAGGGCAGTGGGCACCTACGAGCAGTACTTC.

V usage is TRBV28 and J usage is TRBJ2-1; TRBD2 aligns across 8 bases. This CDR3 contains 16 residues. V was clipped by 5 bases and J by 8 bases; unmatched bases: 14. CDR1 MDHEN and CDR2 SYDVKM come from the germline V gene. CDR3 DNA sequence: TGTGCCAGCAGTATAAGGACTAGCCGGGTTCAGGATGAGCAGTTCTTC. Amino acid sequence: CASSIRTSRVQDEQFF. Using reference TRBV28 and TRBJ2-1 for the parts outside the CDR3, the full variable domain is DVKVTQSSRYLVKRTGEKVFLECVQDMDHENMFWYRQDPGLGLRLIYFSYDVKMKEKGDIPEGYSVSREKKERFSLILESASTNQTSMYLCASSIRTSRVQDEQFFGPGTRLTVL.

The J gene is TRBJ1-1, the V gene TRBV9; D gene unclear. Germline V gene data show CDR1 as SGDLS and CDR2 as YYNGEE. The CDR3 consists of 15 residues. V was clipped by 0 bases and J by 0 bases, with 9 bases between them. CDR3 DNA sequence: TGTGCCAGCAGCGTAGGTTTCGACATGAACACTGAAGCTTTCTTT. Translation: CASSVGFDMNTEAFF.

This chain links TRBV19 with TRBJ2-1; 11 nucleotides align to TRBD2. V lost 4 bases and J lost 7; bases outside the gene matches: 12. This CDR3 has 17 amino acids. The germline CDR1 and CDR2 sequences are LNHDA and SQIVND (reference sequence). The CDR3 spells CASSTEIAGGPTNEQFF. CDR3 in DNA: TGTGCCAGTAGTACGGAAATAGCGGGAGGGCCAACGAATGAGCAGTTCTTC.

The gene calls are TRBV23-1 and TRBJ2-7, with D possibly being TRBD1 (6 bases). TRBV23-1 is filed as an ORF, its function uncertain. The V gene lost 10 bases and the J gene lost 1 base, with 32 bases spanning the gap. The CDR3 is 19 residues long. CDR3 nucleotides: TGCGCCAATACCCCTCATCAAATTAGCGACAGGTTGGCGTCCTACGAGCAGTACTTC. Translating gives CANTPHQISDRLASYEQYF.

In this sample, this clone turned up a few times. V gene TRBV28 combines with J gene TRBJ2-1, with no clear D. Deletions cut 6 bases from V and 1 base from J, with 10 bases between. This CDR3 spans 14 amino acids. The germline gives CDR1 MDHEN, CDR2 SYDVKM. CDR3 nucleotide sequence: TGTGCCAGCAGCCCCACAAAATCCTACAATGAGCAGTTCTTC. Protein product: CASSPTKSYNEQFF.

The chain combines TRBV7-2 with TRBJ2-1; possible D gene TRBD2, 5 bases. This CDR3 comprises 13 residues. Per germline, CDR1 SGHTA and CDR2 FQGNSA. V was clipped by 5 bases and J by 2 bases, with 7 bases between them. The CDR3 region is CASSPGTYNEQFF. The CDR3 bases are TGTGCCAGCAGCCCCGGGACCTACAATGAGCAGTTCTTC. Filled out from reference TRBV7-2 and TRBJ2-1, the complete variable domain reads GAGVSQSPSNKVTEKGKDVELRCDPISGHTALYWYRQSLGQGLEFLIYFQGNSAPDKSGLPSDRFSAERTGGSVSTLTIQRTQQEDSAVYLCASSPGTYNEQFFGPGTRLTVL.

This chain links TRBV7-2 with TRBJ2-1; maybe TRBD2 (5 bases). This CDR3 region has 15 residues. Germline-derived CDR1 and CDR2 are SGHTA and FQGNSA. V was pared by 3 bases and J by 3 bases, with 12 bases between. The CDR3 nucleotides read TGTGCCAGCAGCTTGAGCGGAGGTATCTACAATGAGCAGTTCTTC. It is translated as CASSLSGGIYNEQFF.

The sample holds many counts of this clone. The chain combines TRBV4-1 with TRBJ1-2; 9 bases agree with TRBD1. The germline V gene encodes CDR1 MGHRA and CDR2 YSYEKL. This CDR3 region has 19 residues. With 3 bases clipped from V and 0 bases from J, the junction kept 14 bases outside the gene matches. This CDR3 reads CASSQYSIPGQGTNYGYTF. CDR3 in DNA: TGCGCCAGCAGCCAGTACTCTATCCCGGGACAGGGAACTAACTATGGCTACACCTTC.

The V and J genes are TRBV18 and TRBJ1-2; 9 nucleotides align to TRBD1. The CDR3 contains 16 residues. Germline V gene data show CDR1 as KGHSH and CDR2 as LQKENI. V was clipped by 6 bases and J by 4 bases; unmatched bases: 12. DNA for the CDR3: TGTGCCAGCTCTCCGGACAGGGGATTGGTGGGCTATGGCTACACCTTC. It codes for CASSPDRGLVGYGYTF.

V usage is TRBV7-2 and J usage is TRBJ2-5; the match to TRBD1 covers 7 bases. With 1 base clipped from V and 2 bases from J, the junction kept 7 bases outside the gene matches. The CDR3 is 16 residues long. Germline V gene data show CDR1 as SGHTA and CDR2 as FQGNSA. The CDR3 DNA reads TGTGCCAGCAGCTTAGGGCCCCGGGACAGACAAGAGACCCAGTACTTC. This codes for CASSLGPRDRQETQYF.

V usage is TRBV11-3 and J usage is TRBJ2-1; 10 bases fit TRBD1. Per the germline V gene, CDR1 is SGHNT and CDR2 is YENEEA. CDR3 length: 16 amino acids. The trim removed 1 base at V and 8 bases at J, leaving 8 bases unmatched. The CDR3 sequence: CASSLGRRQGADEQFF. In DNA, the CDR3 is TGTGCCAGCAGCTTAGGCCGGAGACAGGGGGCCGATGAGCAGTTCTTC.

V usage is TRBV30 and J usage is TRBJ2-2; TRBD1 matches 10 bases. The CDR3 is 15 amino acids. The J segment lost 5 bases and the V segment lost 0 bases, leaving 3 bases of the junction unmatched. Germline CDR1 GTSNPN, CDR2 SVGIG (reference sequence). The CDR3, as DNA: TGTGCCTGGAGTGTACGGGGACAGGGGACCGGGGAGCTGTTTTTT. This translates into CAWSVRGQGTGELFF.